This TCR beta chain emerged from a study of T-cell reconstitution after alpha-beta-depleted transplantation in children. Unique molecular identifiers were incorporated into the prepared TCRbeta library. From the PCR reads, TCRdb called clonotypes with MiXCR, one entry per CDR3 protein. The sample shows around 580,000 distinct CDR3 sequences, more than 20% of them seen only once. Trimming left V 5 bases short and J 3 bases short, with 11 bases between. The CDR3 length is 14 residues. CDR1 LNHDA and CDR2 SQIVND come from the germline V gene (reference sequence). Study results and limitations: The main origin of T-cell counts and diversity one year after transplant was newly produced T cells. About two months after transplant, alpha-beta T cells reportedly came from several hundred expanded graft clones. It was surviving recipient T cells and thymic progenitors that gave some patients high TCRbeta diversity at day 60.

This clonotype was picked up a small number of times. The antigen is not known. The TCR was taken from a boy under two years old who had a stem cell transplant for acute myeloid leukemia, so the T cells may come from the graft donor. The rearrangement links TRBV19 to TRBJ2-1; D remains ambiguous. The material sequenced was PBMCs, mostly from graft donor cells, taken 360 days after TCRalphabeta/CD19-depleted stem cell transplant. The CDR3 reads CASSAAPGYNEQFF. The CDR3, as DNA: TGTGCCAGTAGTGCCGCCCCGGGCTACAATGAGCAGTTCTTC.